These 24 T cell receptor beta chains were all obtained from the same sample, sequenced in a study of cytomegalovirus exposure and HLA in healthy donors. Both 60 Vbeta primers and 13 Jbeta primers went into the PCR. The method was immunoSEQ multiplex PCR; TCRdb's version includes in-frame clones alone and lacks a portion of them. Here the sample spans about 98,000 clones, around 67% being singletons. Material for sequencing was PBMCs. The source is a male donor in good health and CMV-seronegative.

The chain recombines TRBV5-1 with TRBJ2-7, with 12 bases fitting TRBD2. There are 16 residues in the CDR3. In germline, CDR1 is SGHRS, CDR2 YFSETQ. Trimming removed 0 bases from V and 1 base from J; junction bases left unmatched: 2. This CDR3 is CASSLGGLAGSYEQYF. DNA of the CDR3: TGCGCCAGCAGCTTGGGAGGACTAGCGGGGTCCTACGAGCAGTACTTC. Looking up the rest from reference TRBV5-1 and TRBJ2-7 gives the full variable domain: KAGVTQTPRYLIKTRGQQVTLSCSPISGHRSVSWYQQTPGQGLQFLFEYFSETQRNKGNFPGRFSGRQFSNSRSEMNVSTLELGDSALYLCASSLGGLAGSYEQYFGPGTRLTVT.

This clone was recorded once. This chain uses TRBV6-5 with TRBJ2-1; 7 nucleotides align to TRBD2. J lost 9 bases, V lost 0 bases, and 11 bases had no gene match. Looked up from germline, CDR1 is MNHEY and CDR2 is SVGAGI. This CDR3 has 16 residues. CDR3 nucleotides: TGTGCCAGCAGTTACTCGAAAGGGACGGGAGGTACTGAGCAGTTCTTC. Protein product: CASSYSKGTGGTEQFF.

This clone appeared a few times. Sequence at one end of the junction differs from germline and may be a read error. The V call is TRBV7-9, the J call TRBJ1-3; D gene uncertain. The V gene's germline CDR1 is SEHNR and CDR2 FQNEAQ (reference sequence). The CDR3 totals 16 residues. The CDR3 reads CSSSLEGRVTGNTIYF. In DNA, the CDR3 is TGTTCCAGCAGCTTAGAAGGCCGGGTCACTGGAAACACCATATATTTT.

The CDR3 DNA follows: TGTGCCAGCAGCGTAGCTGAGGGACAAGAGACCCAGTACTTC. Protein sequence: CASSVAEGQETQYF. The rearrangement links TRBV9 to TRBJ2-5; D may be TRBD2 (5 bases). Trimming pared 0 bases from V and 2 bases from J, leaving 8 bases between. Germline lookup yields CDR1 SGDLS and CDR2 YYNGEE. CDR3 length equals 14 residues.

The chain recombines TRBV2 with TRBJ1-3; the match to TRBD1 covers 7 bases. CDR3 size: 13 residues. Germline loops: CDR1 SNHLY, CDR2 FYNNEI. J lost 8 bases, V lost 8 bases, and 9 bases had no gene match. CDR3 DNA: TGTGCCAGCGGGGGCAGGGGGACGGACACCATATATTTT. Residues: CASGGRGTDTIYF.

This clone was seen only once. V gene TRBV30 combines with J gene TRBJ2-1; perhaps TRBD2 as D (5 bases). The CDR3 extends over 15 amino acids. Germline CDR1 GTSNPN, CDR2 SVGIG (reference sequence). V gave up 0 bases and J gave up 8 bases, with 17 bases separating them. The CDR3 region is CAWSVTGGLGDEQFF. CDR3 DNA sequence: TGTGCCTGGAGTGTAACGGGCGGGCTTGGCGATGAGCAGTTCTTC.

The V and J genes are TRBV6-1 and TRBJ2-1; 7 positions agree with TRBD2. Per germline, CDR1 MNHNS and CDR2 SASEGT. The J segment lost 2 bases and the V segment lost 2 bases, leaving 9 bases of the junction unmatched. CDR3 length: 17 amino acids. The CDR3 DNA reads TGTGCCAGCAGTGAACAGCGGGGTGTATCCCCCTACAATGAGCAGTTCTTC. Its translation: CASSEQRGVSPYNEQFF.

This chain links TRBV7-6 with TRBJ1-1; 8 bases are shared with TRBD1. V lost 2 bases and J lost 1; bases outside the gene matches: 6. The CDR3 loop spans 16 amino acids. The germline V gene encodes CDR1 SGHVS and CDR2 FNYEAQ. For the CDR3, the DNA is TGTGCCAGCAGCTTATACGGGACAGGAAAGAACACTGAAGCTTTCTTT. This sequence encodes CASSLYGTGKNTEAFF. The complete variable domain, with remaining parts taken from reference TRBV7-6 and TRBJ1-1, reads GAGVSQSPRYKVTKRGQDVALRCDPISGHVSLYWYRQALGQGPEFLTYFNYEAQQDKSGLPNDRFSAERPEGSISTLTIQRTEQRDSAMYRCASSLYGTGKNTEAFFGQGTRLTVV.

CDR3 coding DNA: TGTGCCAGCTCACCAGTTGGACAGGGAACAACTAATGAAAAACTGTTTTTT. It codes for CASSPVGQGTTNEKLFF. This chain connects TRBV18 to TRBJ1-4; TRBD1 matches 8 bases. V lost 2 bases to trimming and J lost 0 bases; unmatched junction nucleotides: 5. In germline, CDR1 is KGHSH, CDR2 LQKENI. This CDR3 comprises 17 residues.

The V and J genes are TRBV5-6 and TRBJ1-4; D is perhaps TRBD1 (5 bases). Per the germline V gene, CDR1 is SGHDT and CDR2 is YYEEEE. The V end lost 0 bases, the J end lost 1 base, and 13 bases lay between the germline ends. This CDR3 region has 17 residues. As DNA, the CDR3 is TGTGCCAGCAGCTTGGGGCAGGGAATTGGAACTAATGAAAAACTGTTTTTT. Its translation: CASSLGQGIGTNEKLFF. The whole variable domain, filled in from reference TRBV5-6 and TRBJ1-4, reads DAGVTQSPTHLIKTRGQQVTLRCSPKSGHDTVSWYQQALGQGPQFIFQYYEEEERQRGNFPDRFSGHQFPNYSSELNVNALLLGDSALYLCASSLGQGIGTNEKLFFGSGTQLSVL.

In its sample, this clone was seen a few times. The gene calls are TRBV27 and TRBJ2-5, with 7 bases that match TRBD1. The length of the CDR3 is 14 residues. Trimming at V came to 5 bases and at J to 4 bases, leaving 7 bases not matched to a gene. Germline CDR1 MNHEY, CDR2 SMNVEV (reference sequence). CDR3 coding DNA: TGTGCCAGCAGTCCATACAGGGGTGGAGAGACCCAGTACTTC. Its translation: CASSPYRGGETQYF.

This clone was picked up one time. The chain is built from TRBV28 and TRBJ1-5, with D hard to call. CDR3 length: 16 residues. CDR1 MDHEN and CDR2 SYDVKM come from the germline V gene. With 3 bases removed from V and 4 bases from J, the gap between germline ends came to 16 bases. CDR3 sequence reads: CASSFRRVVPNQPQHF. The CDR3, as DNA: TGTGCCAGCAGTTTTCGCCGGGTCGTCCCGAATCAGCCCCAGCATTTT.

This rearrangement joins TRBV13 to TRBJ2-7, with D possibly TRBD2 on 8 matching bases. Germline V CDR1 and CDR2: PRHDT, FYEKMQ (reference sequence). The length of the CDR3 is 15 residues. Trimming removed 5 bases from V and 4 bases from J, with 18 bases in between. The CDR3 DNA is TGTGCCAGCAGCCTTGTAGGGGGCGGGAGGTACGAGCAGTACTTC. Its protein product is CASSLVGGGRYEQYF.

The CDR3 reads CASSLSFRQGRGGSEQYF. CDR3 sequence (DNA): TGTGCCAGCAGTTTATCGTTTCGCCAGGGGCGTGGGGGATCCGAGCAGTACTTC. The chain joins TRBV27 to TRBJ2-7; maybe TRBD1 (6 bases). This CDR3 contains 18 residues. In germline, CDR1 is MNHEY, CDR2 SMNVEV (reference sequence). V lost 0 bases and J lost 6, with 24 bases in between.

The chain carries TRBV10-1 and TRBJ2-3; TRBD1 matches at 9 bases. Germline V gene data show CDR1 as WNHNN and CDR2 as SYGVQD (reference sequence). This CDR3 region has 15 residues. The V segment lost 5 bases and the J segment 7 bases; nucleotides outside the gene matches: 10. The CDR3 here is CASSRDRGSMHTQYF. The CDR3 DNA reads as TGCGCCAGCAGTCGAGACAGGGGGTCTATGCATACGCAGTATTTT.

This chain links TRBV28 with TRBJ1-6; perhaps TRBD1 as D (6 bases). This CDR3 has 18 residues. CDR1 is MDHEN and CDR2 is SYDVKM in the germline V gene. Trimming removed 4 bases at V and 5 bases at J, with 21 bases between. The CDR3 here is CASSSPVGQGINNSPLHF. As DNA, the CDR3 is TGTGCCAGCAGTTCGCCCGTGGGGCAGGGGATTAATAATTCACCCCTCCACTTT.

This chain connects TRBV5-4 to TRBJ2-7; 9 bases align to TRBD2. Germline lookup yields CDR1 SGHNT and CDR2 YYREEE (reference sequence). This CDR3 has 15 amino acids. V shed 4 bases and J 2 bases; nucleotides not matched to a gene: 7. CDR3 bases: TGTGCCAGCAGCCCTCTAGCGGGAAAAGCCTACGAGCAGTACTTC. This encodes CASSPLAGKAYEQYF.

CDR3: CASSPQGQGSNQPQHF. The CDR3 coding sequence is TGTGCCAGCAGTCCCCAAGGACAGGGTAGCAATCAGCCCCAGCATTTT. This sequence joins TRBV28 and TRBJ1-5, with 8 bases identical to TRBD1. The length of the CDR3 is 16 residues. CDR1 is MDHEN and CDR2 is SYDVKM in the germline V gene. J lost 0 bases, V lost 5 bases, and 6 bases had no gene match.

The rearrangement links TRBV25-1 to TRBJ2-3; 7 nucleotides line up with TRBD2. The germline CDR1 and CDR2 sequences are MGHDK and SYGVNS. This CDR3 region has 16 residues. After removal of 1 base from V and 1 base from J, the junction contained 5 bases not matched to a gene. In DNA form, the CDR3 reads TGTGCCAGCAGTGAATCGGGGGGAGGCGGCACAGATACGCAGTATTTT. Translation gives CASSESGGGGTDTQYF. Drawing the rest from reference TRBV25-1 and TRBJ2-3, the complete variable domain is EADIYQTPRYLVIGTGKKITLECSQTMGHDKMYWYQQDPGMELHLIHYSYGVNSTEKGDLSSESTVSRIRTEHFPLTLESARPSHTSQYLCASSESGGGGTDTQYFGPGTRLTVL.

This clone was observed a few times. The V call is TRBV9, the J call TRBJ1-4, with a possible D match to TRBD1 (5 bases). V was pared by 0 bases and J by 7 bases, with 16 bases between. CDR3 length equals 16 residues. The germline CDR1 and CDR2 sequences are SGDLS and YYNGEE. CDR3 DNA: TGTGCCAGCAGCGTAGGAGCTCGGGGGACGGGTGAAAAACTGTTTTTT. This encodes CASSVGARGTGEKLFF.

This clone has only one observation. The rearrangement joins TRBV14 to TRBJ2-1; 10 bases match TRBD2. The trim removed 0 bases at V and 5 bases at J, leaving 13 bases unmatched. The germline V gene has CDR1 SGHDN and CDR2 FVKESK. The CDR3 extends over 19 amino acids. The CDR3 coding sequence is TGTGCCAGCAGCCAAGATAATCTACGGCTAGCGGGAGTCCACAATGAGCAGTTCTTC. It codes for CASSQDNLRLAGVHNEQFF. The full variable domain, with the rest looked up from reference TRBV14 and TRBJ2-1, is EAGVTQFPSHSVIEKGQTVTLRCDPISGHDNLYWYRRVMGKEIKFLLHFVKESKQDESGMPNNRFLAERTGGTYSTLKVQPAELEDSGVYFCASSQDNLRLAGVHNEQFFGPGTRLTVL.

The gene calls are TRBV29-1 and TRBJ1-1, with 12 bases fitting TRBD1. CDR3 length: 15 amino acids. V lost 6 bases and J lost 0; bases outside the gene matches: 5. Germline V lookup: CDR1 SQVTM, CDR2 ANQGSEA. The CDR3 reads CSVGQGAHMNTEAFF. The CDR3 region has the DNA TGCAGCGTGGGACAGGGGGCCCACATGAACACTGAAGCTTTCTTT. The complete variable domain, with remaining parts taken from reference TRBV29-1 and TRBJ1-1, reads SAVISQKPSRDICQRGTSLTIQCQVDSQVTMMFWYRQQPGQSLTLIATANQGSEATYESGFVIDKFPISRPNLTFSTLTVSNMSPEDSSIYLCSVGQGAHMNTEAFFGQGTRLTVV.

This chain uses TRBV27 with TRBJ2-5; TRBD2 matches 9 bases. There are 19 residues in the CDR3. V trimming: 10 bases; J trimming: 6 bases; junction bases outside the gene matches: 27. The germline V gene encodes CDR1 MNHEY and CDR2 SMNVEV (reference sequence). The CDR3 DNA reads as TGTGCCACCACGTTCTGCAGGGATCGTAGCGGGAGAGCACGGAAGACCCAGTACTTC. Protein sequence: CATTFCRDRSGRARKTQYF.

This rearrangement joins TRBV7-3 to TRBJ1-1; unclear D gene. Germline V lookup: CDR1 SGHTA, CDR2 FQGTGA. V shed 2 bases and J shed 1 base, with 5 bases lying between them. The CDR3 contains 13 residues. CDR3 region: CASSLQANTEAFF. In nucleotides, the CDR3 is TGTGCCAGCAGCTTACAGGCGAACACTGAAGCTTTCTTT.